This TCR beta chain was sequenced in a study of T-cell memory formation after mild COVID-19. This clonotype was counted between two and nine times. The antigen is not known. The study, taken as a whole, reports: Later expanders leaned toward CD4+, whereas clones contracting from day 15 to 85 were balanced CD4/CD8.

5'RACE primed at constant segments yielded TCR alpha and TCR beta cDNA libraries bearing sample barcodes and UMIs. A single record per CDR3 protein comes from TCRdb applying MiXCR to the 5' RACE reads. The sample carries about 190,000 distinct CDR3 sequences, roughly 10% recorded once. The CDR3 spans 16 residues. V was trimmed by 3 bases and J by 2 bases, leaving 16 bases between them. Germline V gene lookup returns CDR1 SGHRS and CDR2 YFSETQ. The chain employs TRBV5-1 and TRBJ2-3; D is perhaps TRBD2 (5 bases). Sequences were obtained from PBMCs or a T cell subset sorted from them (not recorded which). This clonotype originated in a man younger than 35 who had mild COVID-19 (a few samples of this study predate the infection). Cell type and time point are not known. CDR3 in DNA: TGCGCCAGCAGCTCTCGGGTAGCGCGATACACAGATACGCAGTATTTT. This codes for CASSSRVARYTDTQYF. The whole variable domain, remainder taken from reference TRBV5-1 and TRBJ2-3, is KAGVTQTPRYLIKTRGQQVTLSCSPISGHRSVSWYQQTPGQGLQFLFEYFSETQRNKGNFPGRFSGRQFSNSRSEMNVSTLELGDSALYLCASSSRVARYTDTQYFGPGTRLTVL.